The entry that follows covers one T cell receptor beta chain sequence. The entry originates in a study of shared clonotypes between healthy human individuals. The germline V gene encodes CDR1 SEHNR and CDR2 FQNEAQ (reference sequence). V was pared by 4 bases and J by 8 bases, with 13 bases of the junction left unmatched. The CDR3 runs to 16 residues. On sorted subsets, replicate PCRs used roughly 190 ng DNA, or tens of thousands of T cell genomes. TCRdb's copy holds only in-frame clones and misses some; the assay was immunoSEQ multiplex PCR. The repertoire holds some 380,000 clones, with 95% to 97% as singletons.

The sequenced sample consisted of memory CD8+ T cells sorted from blood. Subset indicated: CD45RO+ cells pooled with CCR7-negative TemRA cells. The sequence was obtained from a man aged 25-40 years in good health. The chain uses TRBV7-9 and TRBJ2-1; 8 bases match TRBD2. For the CDR3, the DNA is TGTGCCAGCAGCTCCATCGAGCGGGAGAAGGTCTATGAGCAGTTCTTC. Translation: CASSSIEREKVYEQFF.